The T cell receptor (beta chain) described here comes from a study of cytomegalovirus exposure and HLA in healthy donors. PCR was performed using 60 Vbeta and 13 Jbeta primers. Generated by immunoSEQ multiplex PCR, the TCRdb table keeps only in-frame clones and is missing some. The repertoire consists of around 98,000 clones, with about 81% occurring once and the leading ten covering about 1.5%. Healthy people donating bone marrow made up the donors. Notes on the study in general: Sequencing likely produced, as an artifact, a cluster of highly shared sequence variants. In a later analysis, specific HLA alleles were associated with more than 15,000 TCR beta sequences at a 0.05 false discovery rate.

V was clipped by 4 bases and J by 3 bases; unmatched bases: 9. This CDR3 has 16 residues. Per the germline V gene, CDR1 is KGHSH and CDR2 is LQKENI. On this clone itself: The antigen remains undetermined.

The sequence came from a man aged 35 to 55 in good health and CMV-seronegative. Source material: PBMCs. The chain carries TRBV18 and TRBJ2-7; 10 bases align to TRBD1. CDR3 bases: TGTGCCAGCTCACGAGGACAGGGGGGGAAAAACTACGAGCAGTACTTC. Translation gives CASSRGQGGKNYEQYF.